This entry lists 11 T cell receptor beta chains sequenced from one sample in a study of Ad26.COV2.S vaccination and SARS-CoV-2 variants. Specified treatment: some 20 received Ad26.COV2.S at low or high dose, single or two shots; roughly five received placebo; per-sample allocation not given. Repertoires come from day 63 after the first vaccine or placebo injection. This table comes from immunoSEQ multiplex PCR, and its TCRdb copy is limited to in-frame clones, with some not included. This table has hundreds of thousands of clones, 86% appearing once. Material: peripheral blood, obtained in a trial of Ad26.COV2.S vaccine versus placebo. The receptors stem from a person between 18 and 59 years old who received the Ad26.COV2.S COVID-19 vaccine or a placebo.

The J gene is TRBJ2-1, the V gene TRBV7-2, with 7 bases lining up with TRBD1. The V gene end was trimmed by 1 base and the J gene end by 4 bases; junction bases not matched to a gene: 1. The length of the CDR3 is 14 residues. Germline CDR1 SGHTA, CDR2 FQGNSA. In DNA form, the CDR3 reads TGTGCCAGCAGCTTAGGGACAGGTTACAATGAGCAGTTCTTC. Amino acid sequence: CASSLGTGYNEQFF.

This chain links TRBV7-2 with TRBJ2-5; TRBD2 aligns across 8 bases. The length of the CDR3 is 14 residues. After removal of 6 bases from V and 5 bases from J, the junction contained 8 bases not matched to a gene. Germline CDR1 is SGHTA and CDR2 is FQGNSA. This CDR3 reads CASSHGGAWETQYF. CDR3 nucleotide sequence: TGTGCCAGCAGTCACGGGGGGGCCTGGGAGACCCAGTACTTC.

This clone came up once. This rearrangement joins TRBV4-1 to TRBJ2-5, with D possibly being TRBD2 (6 bases). Germline V lookup: CDR1 MGHRA, CDR2 YSYEKL. Trimming took off 2 bases at V and 1 base at J, with 11 bases between the two ends. CDR3 length: 15 amino acids. CDR3: CASSQLLAAQETQYF. The CDR3 region has the DNA TGCGCCAGCAGCCAATTACTAGCAGCCCAAGAGACCCAGTACTTC.

The chain joins TRBV19 to TRBJ1-2; a weak D match, TRBD1 (5 bases). Between the trimmed V and J ends, which lost 6 bases and 3 bases, there was a span of 14 bases. This CDR3 region has 14 residues. CDR1 is LNHDA, CDR2 SQIVND, per germline (reference sequence). The CDR3 region is CASSWDGSHYGYTF. For the CDR3, the DNA is TGTGCCAGTAGCTGGGACGGATCCCACTATGGCTACACCTTC.

This chain uses TRBV7-2 with TRBJ1-4, with D maybe TRBD1 (5 bases). This CDR3 is built from 12 residues. Trimming stripped 7 bases from V and 6 bases from J, with 9 bases between. Germline V gene lookup returns CDR1 SGHTA and CDR2 FQGNSA. The CDR3 sequence is CASKGEDEKLFF. In DNA, the CDR3 is TGTGCCAGCAAAGGGGAGGATGAAAAACTGTTTTTT.

The chain is built from TRBV9 and TRBJ2-1; 15 bases align to TRBD2. This CDR3 contains 15 residues. Per germline, CDR1 SGDLS and CDR2 YYNGEE. The V gene end was trimmed by 5 bases and the J gene end by 10 bases; junction bases not matched to a gene: 7. CDR3 protein: CASSTPGLAGGEQFF. In DNA, the CDR3 is TGTGCCAGCAGTACACCGGGACTAGCGGGGGGAGAGCAGTTCTTC.

V usage is TRBV10-3 and J usage is TRBJ2-7, with D perhaps TRBD1 or TRBD2 (7 bases each). V was shortened by 8 bases and J by 6 bases, with 14 bases between the two germline ends. The CDR3 contains 12 residues. Germline V lookup: CDR1 ENHRY, CDR2 SYGVKD. The CDR3: CAIGAGGVEQYF. In nucleotides, the CDR3 is TGTGCCATCGGGGCAGGGGGGGTCGAGCAGTACTTC.

The rearrangement links TRBV27 to TRBJ2-6; D ambiguous. The germline V gene has CDR1 MNHEY and CDR2 SMNVEV (reference sequence). The length of the CDR3 is 14 residues. Trimming took off 6 bases at V and 2 bases at J, with 8 bases between the two ends. The chain's CDR3 is CASRRVAGANVLTF. In nucleotides, the CDR3 is TGTGCCAGCAGAAGGGTGGCTGGGGCCAACGTCCTGACTTTC.

The chain carries TRBV5-6 and TRBJ1-2, with D possibly TRBD1 on 5 matching bases. Germline loops: CDR1 SGHDT, CDR2 YYEEEE. Trimming shortened V by 4 bases and J by 3 bases, and 7 bases separated the two germline ends. The CDR3 is made up of 12 amino acids. The CDR3 nucleotides are TGTGCCAGCAGCCAGACAGACTATGGCTACACCTTC. Translating gives CASSQTDYGYTF.

CDR3 in DNA: TGTGCCAGCTCACCCTCCGGACAGGGAGGTTACGAGCAGTACTTC. This sequence encodes CASSPSGQGGYEQYF. The chain couples TRBV18 to TRBJ2-7; 8 bases line up with TRBD1. With 3 bases clipped from V and 4 bases from J, the junction kept 8 bases outside the gene matches. The germline V gene encodes CDR1 KGHSH and CDR2 LQKENI. The CDR3 runs 15 residues.

The CDR3 bases are TGTGCCAGCAGCGAAACAGGGGGCGCTCAGTTCTTC. It yields the protein CASSETGGAQFF. The chain combines TRBV7-3 with TRBJ2-1, with 9 bases that match TRBD1. Germline V CDR1 and CDR2: SGHTA, FQGTGA. V was pared by 5 bases and J by 13 bases, with 6 bases of the junction left unmatched. CDR3 length equals 12 residues.